Presented here are 18 T cell receptor beta chains from one specimen sequenced in a study of technical replicates of blood from a handful of donors. Sequencing was performed with immunoSEQ multiplex PCR; in TCRdb, only in-frame clones are kept and a portion is missing. The sample has over 75,000 clones, nearly 97% seen once. Sequenced sample: T cells isolated from PBMCs. These receptors originate from a human donor in good health.

The chain joins TRBV4-1 to TRBJ1-5; 11 nucleotides match TRBD1. Germline V gene sequence: CDR1 MGHRA, CDR2 YSYEKL. The ends lost 0 bases at V and 4 bases at J; junction bases unmatched: 5. The CDR3 contains 17 residues. The CDR3 protein is CASSQDSGQGANQPQHF. The CDR3 DNA follows: TGCGCCAGCAGCCAAGATTCTGGACAGGGGGCGAATCAGCCCCAGCATTTT.

The CDR3 sequence is CASSRGLAYEQYF. The CDR3 coding sequence is TGTGCCAGCAGCCGAGGACTAGCCTACGAGCAGTACTTC. This chain uses TRBV9 with TRBJ2-7; 7 bases match TRBD2. Germline CDR1 is SGDLS and CDR2 is YYNGEE. This CDR3 is 13 amino acids long. V was clipped by 4 bases and J by 2 bases; unmatched bases: 3.

This clone appeared a single time. The rearrangement uses TRBV2 and TRBJ2-7, with TRBD1 identical over 10 bases. This CDR3 spans 17 amino acids. Per germline, CDR1 SNHLY and CDR2 FYNNEI. The junction had 11 bases not matched to a gene; V was cut back by 2 bases and J by 4 bases. The CDR3 DNA sequence: TGTGCCAGCAGTGAAATGGGACAGGGGAGATCTTCTTACGAGCAGTACTTC. It specifies CASSEMGQGRSSYEQYF.

This clone showed up just once. The chain combines TRBV4-2 with TRBJ1-2; 7 positions agree with TRBD1. Germline V gene sequence: CDR1 LGHNA, CDR2 YNFKEQ. This CDR3 has 15 amino acids. The V segment lost 0 bases and the J segment 8 bases; nucleotides outside the gene matches: 9. The DNA of the CDR3 is TGTGCCAGCAGCCAAGATAGGACAGGCTCTTTGGGCTACACCTTC. It encodes CASSQDRTGSLGYTF.

The chain links TRBV6-4 to TRBJ1-1; no reliable D call. Deletions cut 3 bases from V and 4 bases from J, with 9 bases between. The CDR3 covers 13 residues. CDR1 is MRHNA, CDR2 SNTAGT, per germline. As DNA, the CDR3 is TGTGCCAGCAGTGAAGCCTCCGGCACTGAAGCTTTCTTT. Its translation is CASSEASGTEAFF.

This chain joins TRBV30 and TRBJ2-1; D unresolved. Trimming removed 7 bases at V and 7 bases at J, with 23 bases between. The CDR3 is made up of 15 amino acids. CDR1 is GTSNPN, CDR2 SVGIG, per germline (reference sequence). The DNA for the CDR3 is TGTGCCTCCCTGGTCCGTGAACGTATCGGGAATGAGCAGTTCTTC. This sequence encodes CASLVRERIGNEQFF. The full variable domain, its missing parts supplied by reference TRBV30 and TRBJ2-1, is SQTIHQWPATLVQPVGSPLSLECTVEGTSNPNLYWYRQAAGRGLQLLFYSVGIGQISSEVPQNLSASRPQDRQFILSSKKLLLSDSGFYLCASLVRERIGNEQFFGPGTRLTVL.

This clone showed up just once. This chain links TRBV5-1 with TRBJ2-3; 8 positions match TRBD2. From germline, CDR1 is SGHRS and CDR2 YFSETQ. Germline trimming cut 0 bases from V and 5 bases from J; bases unmatched to any gene: 2. The CDR3 sequence is 14 residues long. This chain's CDR3 is CASSLDGGGDTQYF. The CDR3, as DNA: TGCGCCAGCAGCTTGGACGGGGGGGGAGATACGCAGTATTTT.

The genes are TRBV2 and TRBJ1-3; perhaps TRBD1 as D (6 bases). Germline V CDR1 and CDR2: SNHLY, FYNNEI. This CDR3 region has 15 residues. With 4 bases removed from V and 1 base from J, the gap between germline ends came to 11 bases. The CDR3, as DNA: TGTGCCAGCAGTGCCCCCGGACAGTCTGGAAACACCATATATTTT. It is translated as CASSAPGQSGNTIYF.

The V and J genes are TRBV29-1 and TRBJ2-7; no clear D. Trimming pared 4 bases from V and 0 bases from J, leaving 19 bases between. The CDR3 length is 16 residues. CDR1 is SQVTM and CDR2 is ANQGSEA in the germline V gene. CDR3 protein: CSVAIGGTLSSYEQYF. The CDR3 coding sequence is TGCAGCGTTGCAATTGGTGGTACCCTTAGCTCCTACGAGCAGTACTTC.

The rearrangement uses TRBV7-3 and TRBJ2-1, with 8 bases aligning to TRBD1. The CDR3 loop spans 16 amino acids. Trimming cost V 5 bases and J 6 bases; bases outside gene matches: 12. CDR1 SGHTA and CDR2 FQGTGA come from the germline V gene. CDR3 sequence: CASSQWFGTGTNEQFF. The CDR3 DNA sequence: TGTGCCAGCAGCCAATGGTTCGGGACAGGAACCAATGAGCAGTTCTTC.

The count of this clone is one. The genes are TRBV6-4 and TRBJ2-3, with D hard to call. The CDR3 is 15 amino acids. Germline loops: CDR1 MRHNA, CDR2 SNTAGT. V lost 0 bases to trimming and J lost 3 bases, with 10 bases between them. CDR3 in DNA: TGTGCCAGCAGTGACTCGATGAGTTCTACAGATACGCAGTATTTT. Amino acid sequence: CASSDSMSSTDTQYF.

The chain employs TRBV6-5 and TRBJ2-1; 10 bases map to TRBD2. Trimming cost V 4 bases and J 9 bases; bases outside gene matches: 12. Per the germline V gene, CDR1 is MNHEY and CDR2 is SVGAGI. CDR3 size: 16 residues. CDR3 residues: CASSLRSSGREGEQFF. The CDR3 nucleotides read TGTGCCAGCAGTTTGAGGTCTAGCGGGAGAGAGGGTGAGCAGTTCTTC.

This clone was recorded only once. The rearrangement uses TRBV4-1 and TRBJ2-2; TRBD2 matches 9 bases. Unmatched junction bases numbered 7, after V lost 1 base and J lost 4 bases. Germline values: CDR1 MGHRA, CDR2 YSYEKL. The CDR3 sequence is 17 residues long. This chain's CDR3 is CASSQGPLAGFTGELFF. The CDR3 nucleotides are TGCGCCAGCAGCCAAGGTCCTCTAGCGGGATTCACCGGGGAGCTGTTTTTT.

This clone was counted a few times. The rearrangement uses TRBV7-2 and TRBJ1-1, with 7 bases fitting TRBD1. V shed 5 bases and J 7 bases; nucleotides not matched to a gene: 4. CDR1 and CDR2 from the germline V gene are SGHTA and FQGNSA. The CDR3 totals 12 residues. In DNA, the CDR3 is TGTGCCAGCAGCGCCGACAGGGTTGAAGCTTTCTTT. Protein product: CASSADRVEAFF.

This clone showed up just once. The chain combines TRBV7-2 with TRBJ1-6; 8 bases are shared with TRBD1. The germline V gene has CDR1 SGHTA and CDR2 FQGNSA. This CDR3 spans 16 amino acids. The ends lost 3 bases at V and 4 bases at J; junction bases unmatched: 5. The chain's CDR3 is CASSFDRGRYNSPLHF. The CDR3, as DNA: TGTGCCAGCAGCTTCGACAGGGGCCGATATAATTCACCCCTCCACTTT.

V gene TRBV6-6 combines with J gene TRBJ2-3, with a weak D call TRBD2 (5 bases). There are 14 residues in the CDR3. Germline V CDR1 and CDR2: MNHNY, SVGAGI (reference sequence). Trimming shortened V by 7 bases and J by 0 bases, and 11 bases separated the two germline ends. The CDR3 sequence is CASTEGTSTDTQYF. The CDR3 DNA reads as TGTGCCAGCACCGAGGGTACTAGCACAGATACGCAGTATTTT.

J is TRBJ1-2 and V is TRBV7-9, with D possibly matching TRBD1 (6 bases). V lost 5 bases and J lost 5, with 18 bases in between. This CDR3 is 15 amino acids long. Germline CDR1 SEHNR, CDR2 FQNEAQ (reference sequence). The CDR3, as DNA: TGTGCCAGCAGCACCAAAGGACAGTCTCGGTATGGCTACACCTTC. Translation gives CASSTKGQSRYGYTF.

This chain connects TRBV28 to TRBJ2-7; D is unresolved. Germline assignment: CDR1 MDHEN and CDR2 SYDVKM. The length of the CDR3 is 13 residues. Trimming left V 2 bases short and J 2 bases short, with 7 bases between. CDR3 nucleotides: TGTGCCAGCAGTTTAACTGGTCCCTACGAGCAGTACTTC. This encodes CASSLTGPYEQYF.